The next 3 T cell receptor beta chains were all read from a single sample in a study. The sorted Tregs were CD4+CD25+CD127-/low cells. Amplification of TRBV12-4/TRBJ1-2 clonotypes used adaptor-ligated barcode primers. In TCRdb, the multiplex PCR reads were re-called with MiXCR into one record per CDR3 protein. The sample includes 650 to 1,000 distinct CDR3 sequences, 24% of them seen just once. The sequenced sample consisted of Tregs sorted from blood. The receptors here all came from a female donor with breast cancer.

The chain recombines TRBV12-3 or TRBV12-4 with TRBJ1-2; D is unresolved. Trimming shortened V by 6 bases and J by 0 bases, and 14 bases separated the two germline ends. The CDR3 is 15 amino acids. For the CDR3, the DNA is TGTGCCAGCAGGACACTCGGCCGAGCTAACTATGGCTACACCTTC. Translated: CASRTLGRANYGYTF.

By sample fraction, this clonotype is medium-sized (0.01 to 0.1%). V and J are TRBV12-3 or TRBV12-4 and TRBJ1-2; D is perhaps TRBD1 (6 bases). The CDR3 covers 13 residues. Trimming pared 3 bases from V and 1 base from J, leaving 6 bases between. The CDR3 DNA follows: TGTGCCAGCAGTTTGGACAGTAACTATGGCTACACCTTC. Protein sequence: CASSLDSNYGYTF.

By share, this clonotype ranks as large. The gene calls are TRBV12-3 or TRBV12-4 and TRBJ1-2; 7 positions agree with TRBD1. This CDR3 contains 14 residues. J gave up 2 bases and V 7 bases, and 7 bases lay outside the gene matches. Here the CDR3 reads CASTPTGLNYGYTF. The DNA for the CDR3 is TGTGCCAGCACACCGACAGGGCTGAACTATGGCTACACCTTC.